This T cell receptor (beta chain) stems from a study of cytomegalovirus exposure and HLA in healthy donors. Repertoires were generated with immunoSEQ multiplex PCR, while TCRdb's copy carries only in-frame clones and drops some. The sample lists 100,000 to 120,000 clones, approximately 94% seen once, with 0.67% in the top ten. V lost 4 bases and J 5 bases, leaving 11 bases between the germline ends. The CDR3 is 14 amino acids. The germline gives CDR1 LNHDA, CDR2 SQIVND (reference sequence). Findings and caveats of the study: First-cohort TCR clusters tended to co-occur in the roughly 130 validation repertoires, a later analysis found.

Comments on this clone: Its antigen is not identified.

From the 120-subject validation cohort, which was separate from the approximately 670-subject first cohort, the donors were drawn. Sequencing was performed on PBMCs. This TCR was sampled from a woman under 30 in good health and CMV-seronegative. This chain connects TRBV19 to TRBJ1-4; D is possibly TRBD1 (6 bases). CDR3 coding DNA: TGTGCCAGTAGTAGGACAGAGTCCAATGAAAAACTGTTTTTT. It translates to CASSRTESNEKLFF.